The TCR beta chain described here comes from a study of PD-L1 blockade in urothelial cancer. Stated time point: pretreatment peripheral blood. Urothelial carcinoma affected the patients, and it was locally advanced or metastatic. Germline CDR1 reads GTSNPN; CDR2 reads SVGIG (reference sequence). CDR3 length: 13 residues. The V gene end was trimmed by 1 base and the J gene end by 2 bases; junction bases not matched to a gene: 2. Clones were sequenced by immunoSEQ multiplex PCR, and TCRdb holds only the in-frame ones, with some missing. The sample includes 70,000 to 75,000 clones, roughly 90% of them seen just once.

The rearrangement uses TRBV30 and TRBJ2-7; 7 bases align to TRBD1. The receptor was isolated from a man aged 65-85 years with urothelial cancer. The input for sequencing was PBMCs, taken around atezolizumab (anti-PD-L1) treatment. This CDR3 reads CAWSAGGPYEQYF. In DNA, the CDR3 is TGTGCCTGGAGTGCAGGGGGACCCTACGAGCAGTACTTC.